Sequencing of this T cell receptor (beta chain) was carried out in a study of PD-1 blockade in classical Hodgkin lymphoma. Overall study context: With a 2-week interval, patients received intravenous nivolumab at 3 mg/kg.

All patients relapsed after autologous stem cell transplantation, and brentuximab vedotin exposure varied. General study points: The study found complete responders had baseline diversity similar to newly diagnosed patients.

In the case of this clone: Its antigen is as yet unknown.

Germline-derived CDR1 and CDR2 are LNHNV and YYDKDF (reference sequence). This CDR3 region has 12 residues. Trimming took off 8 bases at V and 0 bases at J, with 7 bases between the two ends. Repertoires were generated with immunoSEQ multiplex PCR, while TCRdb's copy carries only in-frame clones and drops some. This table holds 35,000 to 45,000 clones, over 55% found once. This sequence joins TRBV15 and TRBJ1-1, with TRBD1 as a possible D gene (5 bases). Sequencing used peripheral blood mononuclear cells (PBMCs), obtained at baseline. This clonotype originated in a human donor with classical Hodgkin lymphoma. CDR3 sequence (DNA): TGTGCCACCGGGGGGATGAACACTGAAGCTTTCTTT. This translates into CATGGMNTEAFF. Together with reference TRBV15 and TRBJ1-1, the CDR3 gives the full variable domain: DAMVIQNPRYQVTQFGKPVTLSCSQTLNHNVMYWYQQKSSQAPKLLFHYYDKDFNNEADTPDNFQSRRPNTSFCFLDIRSPGLGDTAMYLCATGGMNTEAFFGQGTRLTVV.